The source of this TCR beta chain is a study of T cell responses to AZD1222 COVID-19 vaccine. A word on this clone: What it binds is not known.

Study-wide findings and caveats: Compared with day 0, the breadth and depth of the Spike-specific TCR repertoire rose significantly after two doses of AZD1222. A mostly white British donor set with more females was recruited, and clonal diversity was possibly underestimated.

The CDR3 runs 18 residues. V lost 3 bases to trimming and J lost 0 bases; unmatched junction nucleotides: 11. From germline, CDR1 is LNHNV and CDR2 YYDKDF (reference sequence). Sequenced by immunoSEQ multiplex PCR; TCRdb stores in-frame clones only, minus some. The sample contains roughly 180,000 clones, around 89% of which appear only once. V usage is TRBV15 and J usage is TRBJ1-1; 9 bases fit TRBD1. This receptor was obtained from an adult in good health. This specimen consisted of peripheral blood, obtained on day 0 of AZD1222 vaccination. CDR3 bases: TGTGCCACCAGCAGTAGACAGGGGGAGATACTGGTGAACACTGAAGCTTTCTTT. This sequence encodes CATSSRQGEILVNTEAFF.